This T cell receptor beta chain emerged from a study of regulatory T cells in long-lasting Graves disease. CDR1 is MNHNS and CDR2 is SASEGT in the germline V gene. CDR3 length: 15 amino acids. V dropped 7 bases and J dropped 4; count of bases not matched to a gene: 10. This clonotype appeared many times. The time point denotes: newly diagnosed GD, antithyroid drugs for less than 3 months. Preparation of the TCR library used RNA extracted from PBMCs. Arm-PCR of CDR3 regions and iRepertoire HTBI primers were the basis on which TCR beta libraries were built. Each CDR3 protein gets one entry after TCRdb re-called the multiplex PCR reads with MiXCR. The sample lists roughly 560,000 distinct CDR3 sequences, around 12% occurring once. The same specimen was also included in a second study, on T cells in Graves' hyperthyroidism and ophthalmopathy.

The chain is built from TRBV6-1 and TRBJ1-5; 7 nucleotides match TRBD1. This TCR was recovered from a woman aged 25 to 45 with Graves disease. Sequenced material: peripheral blood mononuclear cells (PBMCs), taken at new diagnosis, from a patient treated with antithyroid drugs. Written as DNA, the CDR3 is TGTGCCAGCAATGGGATAGGGGGCGCAAATCAGCCCCAGCATTTT. The encoded protein is CASNGIGGANQPQHF.